Below, one T cell receptor (beta chain) is given with its context. This entry comes from a study of blood T cell repertoires in COVID-19. Study summary: The samples span acute and convalescent COVID-19 from the United States, Italy and Spain. PBMCs, B-cell-depleted T cells, or T cells provided the cDNA or gDNA that made up the material.

This CDR3 is 15 amino acids long. CDR1 is SGHTS and CDR2 is YDEGEE in the germline V gene. Germline trimming cut 1 base from V and 5 bases from J; bases unmatched to any gene: 7. Under the authors' procedure: Amplification of reference gene primers provided the estimated nucleated cell counts. Measured with immunoSEQ multiplex PCR; TCRdb has only the in-frame clones, and not every one. The V and J calls and clone size are taken from that table; D and trimming were inferred from the DNA. In the table there are about 160,000 clones, about four fifths of which are singletons. The specimen was peripheral blood. This clonotype originated in a man aged 60 to 75 with active or convalescent COVID-19. The chain links TRBV5-8 to TRBJ2-3, with 7 nucleotides matching TRBD2. CDR3 nucleotides: TGTGCCAGCAGCTTGATCCGGGGGGTGAGAGATACGCAGTATTTT. It is translated as CASSLIRGVRDTQYF.